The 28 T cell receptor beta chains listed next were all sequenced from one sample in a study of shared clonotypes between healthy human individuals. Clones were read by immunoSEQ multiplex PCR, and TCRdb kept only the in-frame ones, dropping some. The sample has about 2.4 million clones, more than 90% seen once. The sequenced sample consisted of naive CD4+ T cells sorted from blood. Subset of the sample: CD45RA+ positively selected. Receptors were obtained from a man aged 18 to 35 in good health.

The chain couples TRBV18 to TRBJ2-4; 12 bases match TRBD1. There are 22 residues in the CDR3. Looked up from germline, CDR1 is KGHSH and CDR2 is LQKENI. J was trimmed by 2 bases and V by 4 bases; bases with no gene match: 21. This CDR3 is CASSQGQGAVERDPKPKNIQYF. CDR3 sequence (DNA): TGTGCCAGCTCACAGGGACAGGGGGCTGTAGAACGTGATCCCAAACCCAAAAACATTCAGTACTTC.

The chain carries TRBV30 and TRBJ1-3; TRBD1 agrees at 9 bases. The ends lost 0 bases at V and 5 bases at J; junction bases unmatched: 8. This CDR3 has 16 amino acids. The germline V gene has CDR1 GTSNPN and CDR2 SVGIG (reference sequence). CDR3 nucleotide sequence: TGTGCCTGGAGTGTACCGACAGGGGGTCGCAGAAACACCATATATTTT. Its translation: CAWSVPTGGRRNTIYF.

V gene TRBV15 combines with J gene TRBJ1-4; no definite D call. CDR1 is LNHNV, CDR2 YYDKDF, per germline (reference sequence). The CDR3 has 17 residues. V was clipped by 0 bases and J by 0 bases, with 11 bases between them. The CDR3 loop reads CATSRDRVAATNEKLFF. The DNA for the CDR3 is TGTGCCACCAGCAGAGATCGTGTAGCTGCAACTAATGAAAAACTGTTTTTT.

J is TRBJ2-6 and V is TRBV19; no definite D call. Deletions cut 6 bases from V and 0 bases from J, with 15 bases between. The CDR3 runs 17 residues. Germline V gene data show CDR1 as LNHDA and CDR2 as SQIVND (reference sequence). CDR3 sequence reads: CASSPGLMSSGANVLTF. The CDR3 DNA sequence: TGTGCCAGTAGCCCCGGCCTCATGAGCTCTGGGGCCAACGTCCTGACTTTC. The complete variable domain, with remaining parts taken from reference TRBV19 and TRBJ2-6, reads DGGITQSPKYLFRKEGQNVTLSCEQNLNHDAMYWYRQDPGQGLRLIYYSQIVNDFQKGDIAEGYSVSREKKESFPLTVTSAQKNPTAFYLCASSPGLMSSGANVLTFGAGSRLTVL.

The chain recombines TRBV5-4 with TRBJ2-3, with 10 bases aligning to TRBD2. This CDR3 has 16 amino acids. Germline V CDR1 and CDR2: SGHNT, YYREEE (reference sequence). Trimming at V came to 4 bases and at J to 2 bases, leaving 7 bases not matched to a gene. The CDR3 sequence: CASSGIAGGITDTQYF. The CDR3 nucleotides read TGTGCCAGCAGCGGGATAGCGGGAGGTATCACAGATACGCAGTATTTT.

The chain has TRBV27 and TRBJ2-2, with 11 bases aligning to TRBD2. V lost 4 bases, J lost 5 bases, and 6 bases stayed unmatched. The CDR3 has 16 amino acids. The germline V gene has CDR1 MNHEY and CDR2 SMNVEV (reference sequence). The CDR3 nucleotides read TGTGCCAGCAGTTCCCTTCTAGCGGGAGGAACCGGGGAGCTGTTTTTT. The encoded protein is CASSSLLAGGTGELFF.

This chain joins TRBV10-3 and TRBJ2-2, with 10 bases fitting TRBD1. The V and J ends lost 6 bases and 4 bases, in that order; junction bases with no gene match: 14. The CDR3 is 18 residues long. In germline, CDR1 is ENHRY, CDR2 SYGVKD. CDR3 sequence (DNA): TGTGCCATCAGAGCCTCTCGACAGGGGGCGCGCGGCACCGGGGAGCTGTTTTTT. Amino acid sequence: CAIRASRQGARGTGELFF.

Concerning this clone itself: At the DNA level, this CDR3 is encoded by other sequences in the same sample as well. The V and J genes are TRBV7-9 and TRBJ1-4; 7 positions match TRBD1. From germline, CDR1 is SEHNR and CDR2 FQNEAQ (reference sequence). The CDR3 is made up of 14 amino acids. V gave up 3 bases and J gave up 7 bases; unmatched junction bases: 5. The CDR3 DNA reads TGTGCCAGCAGCTTGGCAGGGGGAGGTGAAAAACTGTTTTTT. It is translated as CASSLAGGGEKLFF.

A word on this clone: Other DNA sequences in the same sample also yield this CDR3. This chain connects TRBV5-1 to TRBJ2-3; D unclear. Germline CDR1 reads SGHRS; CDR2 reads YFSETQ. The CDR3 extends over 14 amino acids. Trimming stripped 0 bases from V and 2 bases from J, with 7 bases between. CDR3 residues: CASSLGGSTDTQYF. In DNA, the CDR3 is TGCGCCAGCAGCTTGGGCGGTTCCACAGATACGCAGTATTTT.

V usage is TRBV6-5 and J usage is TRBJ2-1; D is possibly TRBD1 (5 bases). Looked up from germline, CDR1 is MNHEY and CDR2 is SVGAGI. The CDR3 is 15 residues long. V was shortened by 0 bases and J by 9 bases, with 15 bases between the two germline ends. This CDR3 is CASSYSRQGGGEQFF. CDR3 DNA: TGTGCCAGCAGTTACTCGAGGCAGGGCGGCGGTGAGCAGTTCTTC.

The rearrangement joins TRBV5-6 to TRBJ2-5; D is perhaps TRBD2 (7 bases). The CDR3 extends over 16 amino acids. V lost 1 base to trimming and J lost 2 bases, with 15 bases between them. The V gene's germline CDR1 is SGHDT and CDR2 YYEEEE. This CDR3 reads CASSLLPGEGQETQYF. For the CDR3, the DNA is TGTGCCAGCAGCTTGCTACCAGGGGAGGGGCAAGAGACCCAGTACTTC.

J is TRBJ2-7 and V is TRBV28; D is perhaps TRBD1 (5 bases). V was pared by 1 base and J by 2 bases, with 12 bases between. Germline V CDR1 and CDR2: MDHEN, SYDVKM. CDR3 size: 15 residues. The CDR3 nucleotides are TGTGCCAGCAGTTTATTAAGACAGTCCGCCTACGAGCAGTACTTC. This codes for CASSLLRQSAYEQYF.

CDR3 residues: CASSPGGDEQYF. The CDR3 region has the DNA TGCGCCAGCAGCCCAGGAGGGGACGAGCAGTACTTC. The chain carries TRBV5-1 and TRBJ2-7, with D maybe TRBD2 (6 bases). CDR1 and CDR2 from the germline V gene are SGHRS and YFSETQ. The CDR3 contains 12 residues. Trimming took 4 bases from V and 5 from J, leaving 10 bases between them. The full variable domain, in which reference TRBV5-1 and TRBJ2-7 provide the parts outside the CDR3, is KAGVTQTPRYLIKTRGQQVTLSCSPISGHRSVSWYQQTPGQGLQFLFEYFSETQRNKGNFPGRFSGRQFSNSRSEMNVSTLELGDSALYLCASSPGGDEQYFGPGTRLTVT.

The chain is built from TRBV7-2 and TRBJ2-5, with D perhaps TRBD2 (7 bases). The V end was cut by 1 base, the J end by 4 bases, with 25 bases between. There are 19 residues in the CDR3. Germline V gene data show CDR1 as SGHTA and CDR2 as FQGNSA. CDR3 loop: CASSLEAGRVGIRGETQYF. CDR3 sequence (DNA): TGTGCCAGCAGCTTAGAGGCAGGGAGGGTGGGAATCAGGGGAGAGACCCAGTACTTC. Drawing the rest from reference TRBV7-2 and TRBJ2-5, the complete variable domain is GAGVSQSPSNKVTEKGKDVELRCDPISGHTALYWYRQSLGQGLEFLIYFQGNSAPDKSGLPSDRFSAERTGGSVSTLTIQRTQQEDSAVYLCASSLEAGRVGIRGETQYFGPGTRLLVL.

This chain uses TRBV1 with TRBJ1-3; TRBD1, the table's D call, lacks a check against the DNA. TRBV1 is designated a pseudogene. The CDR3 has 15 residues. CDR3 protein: CTSSQARFQGNTIYF. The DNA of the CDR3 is TGCACCAGCAGCCAAGCTCGCTTCCAGGGAAACACCATATATTTT.

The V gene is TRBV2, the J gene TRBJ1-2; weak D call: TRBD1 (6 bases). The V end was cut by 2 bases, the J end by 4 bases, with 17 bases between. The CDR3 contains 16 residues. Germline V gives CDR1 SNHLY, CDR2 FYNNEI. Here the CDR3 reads CASSEPLLQGSYGYTF. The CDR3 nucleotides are TGTGCCAGCAGTGAACCGCTGTTACAGGGTAGCTATGGCTACACCTTC.

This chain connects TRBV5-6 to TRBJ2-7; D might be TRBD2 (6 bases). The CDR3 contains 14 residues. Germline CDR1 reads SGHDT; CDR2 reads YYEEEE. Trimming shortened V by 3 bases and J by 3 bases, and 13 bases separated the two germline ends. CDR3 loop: CASSSEGQIYEQYF. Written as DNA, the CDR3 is TGTGCCAGCAGCTCGGAGGGGCAGATCTACGAGCAGTACTTC.

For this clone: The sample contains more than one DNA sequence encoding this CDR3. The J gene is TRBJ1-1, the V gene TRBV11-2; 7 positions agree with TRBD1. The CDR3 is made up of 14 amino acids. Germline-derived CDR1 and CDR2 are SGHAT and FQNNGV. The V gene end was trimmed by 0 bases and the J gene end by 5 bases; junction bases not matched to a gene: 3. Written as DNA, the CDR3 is TGTGCCAGCAGCTTAGATTCAGGGGGAACTGAAGCTTTCTTT. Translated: CASSLDSGGTEAFF.

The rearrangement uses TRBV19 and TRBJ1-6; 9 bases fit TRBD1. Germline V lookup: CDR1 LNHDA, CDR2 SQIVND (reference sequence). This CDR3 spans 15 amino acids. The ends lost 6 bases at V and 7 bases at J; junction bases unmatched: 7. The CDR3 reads CASRTGGEGNSPLHF. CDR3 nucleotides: TGTGCCAGTAGAACAGGGGGCGAGGGGAATTCACCCCTCCACTTT.

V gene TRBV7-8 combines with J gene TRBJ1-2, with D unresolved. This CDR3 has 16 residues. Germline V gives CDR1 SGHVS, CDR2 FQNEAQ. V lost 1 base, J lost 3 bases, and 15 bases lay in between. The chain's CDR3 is CASSLVGSSLYYGYTF. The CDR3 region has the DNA TGTGCCAGCAGCTTAGTAGGCAGCAGCCTTTACTATGGCTACACCTTC.

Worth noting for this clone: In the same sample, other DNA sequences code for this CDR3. Here the CDR3 DNA reads TGTGCCAGTAGCCTGACAGGATACTACGAGCAGTACTTC. It encodes CASSLTGYYEQYF. The chain employs TRBV19 and TRBJ2-7; D might be TRBD1 (6 bases). This CDR3 is 13 amino acids long. V was trimmed by 6 bases and J by 3 bases, leaving 12 bases between them. CDR1 is LNHDA, CDR2 SQIVND, per germline (reference sequence).

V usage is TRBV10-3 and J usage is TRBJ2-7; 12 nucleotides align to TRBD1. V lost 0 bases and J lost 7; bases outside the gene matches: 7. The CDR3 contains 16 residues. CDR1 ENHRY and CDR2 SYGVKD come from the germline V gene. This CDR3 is CAISESWGQGAVEQYF. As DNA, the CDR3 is TGTGCCATCAGTGAGTCGTGGGGACAGGGGGCTGTTGAGCAGTACTTC.

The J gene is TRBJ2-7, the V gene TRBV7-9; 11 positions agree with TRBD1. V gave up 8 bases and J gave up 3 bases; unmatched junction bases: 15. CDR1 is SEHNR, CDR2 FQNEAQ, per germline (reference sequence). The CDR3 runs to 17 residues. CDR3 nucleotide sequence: TGTGCCAGCTCGGAAGCGGGACAGGGGGATCGTAGCTACGAGCAGTACTTC. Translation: CASSEAGQGDRSYEQYF.

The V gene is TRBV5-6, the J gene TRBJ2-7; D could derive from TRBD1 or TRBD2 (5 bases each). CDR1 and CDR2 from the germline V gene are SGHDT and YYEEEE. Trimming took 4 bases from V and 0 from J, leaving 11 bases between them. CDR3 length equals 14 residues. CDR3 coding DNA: TGTGCCAGCAGCGGGTTGGGGGTCTCCTACGAGCAGTACTTC. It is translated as CASSGLGVSYEQYF. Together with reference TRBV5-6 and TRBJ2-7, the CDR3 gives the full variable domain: DAGVTQSPTHLIKTRGQQVTLRCSPKSGHDTVSWYQQALGQGPQFIFQYYEEEERQRGNFPDRFSGHQFPNYSSELNVNALLLGDSALYLCASSGLGVSYEQYFGPGTRLTVT.

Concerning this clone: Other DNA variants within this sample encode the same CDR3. DNA of the CDR3: TGTGCCTGGAGTGTACGAGGAGGGGATTCACCCCTCCACTTT. This encodes CAWSVRGGDSPLHF. This chain joins TRBV30 and TRBJ1-6, with D maybe TRBD1 (5 bases). Germline CDR1 and CDR2: GTSNPN and SVGIG (reference sequence). Between the trimmed V and J ends, which lost 0 bases and 8 bases, there was a span of 11 bases. This CDR3 contains 14 residues.

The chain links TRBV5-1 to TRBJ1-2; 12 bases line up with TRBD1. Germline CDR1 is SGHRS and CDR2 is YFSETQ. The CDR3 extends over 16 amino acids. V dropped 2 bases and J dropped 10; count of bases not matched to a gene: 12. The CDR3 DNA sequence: TGCGCCAGCAGCTTTTGGCCAGGGACAGGGGGCGCCGACTACACCTTC. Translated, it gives CASSFWPGTGGADYTF.

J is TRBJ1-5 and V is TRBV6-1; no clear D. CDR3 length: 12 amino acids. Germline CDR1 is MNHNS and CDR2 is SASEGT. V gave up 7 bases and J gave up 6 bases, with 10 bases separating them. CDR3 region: CASTSEGQPQHF. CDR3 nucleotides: TGTGCCAGCACCTCGGAGGGTCAGCCCCAGCATTTT.

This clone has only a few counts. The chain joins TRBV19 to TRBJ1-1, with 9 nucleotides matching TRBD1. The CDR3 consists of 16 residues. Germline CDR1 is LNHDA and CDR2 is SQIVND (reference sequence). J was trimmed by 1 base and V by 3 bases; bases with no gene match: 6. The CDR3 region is CASSIPRTGANTEAFF. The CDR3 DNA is TGTGCCAGTAGTATCCCTCGGACAGGGGCGAACACTGAAGCTTTCTTT.